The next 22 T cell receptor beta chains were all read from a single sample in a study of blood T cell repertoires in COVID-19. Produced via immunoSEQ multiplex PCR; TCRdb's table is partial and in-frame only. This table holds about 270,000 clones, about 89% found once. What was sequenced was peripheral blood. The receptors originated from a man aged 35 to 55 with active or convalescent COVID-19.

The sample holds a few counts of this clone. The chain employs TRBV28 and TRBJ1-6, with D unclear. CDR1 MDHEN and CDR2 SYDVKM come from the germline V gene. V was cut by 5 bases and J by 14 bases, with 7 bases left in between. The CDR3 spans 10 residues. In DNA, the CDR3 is TGTGCCAGCAGTCGGTCCTCCCTCCACTTT. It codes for CASSRSSLHF.

The CDR3 coding sequence is TGCGCCAGCAGCTTCATAGGGACAGAGAACACTGAAGCTTTCTTT. Its translation is CASSFIGTENTEAFF. The chain combines TRBV5-1 with TRBJ1-1; 7 nucleotides match TRBD1. The CDR3 has 15 residues. The V gene's germline CDR1 is SGHRS and CDR2 YFSETQ. The junction had 5 bases not matched to a gene; V was cut back by 2 bases and J by 1 base. The entire variable domain, with the rest obtained from reference TRBV5-1 and TRBJ1-1, is as follows: KAGVTQTPRYLIKTRGQQVTLSCSPISGHRSVSWYQQTPGQGLQFLFEYFSETQRNKGNFPGRFSGRQFSNSRSEMNVSTLELGDSALYLCASSFIGTENTEAFFGQGTRLTVV.

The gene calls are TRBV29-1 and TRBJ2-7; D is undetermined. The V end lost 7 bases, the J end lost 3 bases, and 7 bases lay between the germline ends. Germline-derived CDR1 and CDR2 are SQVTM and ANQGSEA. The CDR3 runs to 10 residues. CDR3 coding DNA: TGCAGCGCTACAGACTACGAGCAGTACTTC. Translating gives CSATDYEQYF.

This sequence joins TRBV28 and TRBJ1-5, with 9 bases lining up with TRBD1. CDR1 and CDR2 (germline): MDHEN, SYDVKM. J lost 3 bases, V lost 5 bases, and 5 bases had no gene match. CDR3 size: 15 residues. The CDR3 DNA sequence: TGTGCCAGCAGTCGGACAGGGGTAAACAATCAGCCCCAGCATTTT. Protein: CASSRTGVNNQPQHF.

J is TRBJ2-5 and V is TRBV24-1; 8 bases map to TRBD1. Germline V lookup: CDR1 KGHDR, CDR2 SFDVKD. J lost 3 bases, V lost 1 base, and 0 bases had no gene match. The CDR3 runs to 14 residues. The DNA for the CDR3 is TGTGCCACCAGTGATTTACAGGGGGAAGAGACCCAGTACTTC. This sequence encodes CATSDLQGEETQYF.

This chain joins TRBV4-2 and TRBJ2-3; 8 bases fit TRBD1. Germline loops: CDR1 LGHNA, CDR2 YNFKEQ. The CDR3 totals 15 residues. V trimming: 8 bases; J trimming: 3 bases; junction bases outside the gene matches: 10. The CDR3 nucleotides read TGTGCCAGCGCTATCGGACAGGGTGGGACAGATACGCAGTATTTT. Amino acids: CASAIGQGGTDTQYF.

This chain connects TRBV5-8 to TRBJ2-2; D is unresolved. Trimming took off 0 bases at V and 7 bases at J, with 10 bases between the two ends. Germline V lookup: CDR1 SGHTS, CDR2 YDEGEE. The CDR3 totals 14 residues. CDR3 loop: CASSLASTNGELFF. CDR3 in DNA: TGTGCCAGCAGCTTGGCTTCTACGAACGGGGAGCTGTTTTTT.

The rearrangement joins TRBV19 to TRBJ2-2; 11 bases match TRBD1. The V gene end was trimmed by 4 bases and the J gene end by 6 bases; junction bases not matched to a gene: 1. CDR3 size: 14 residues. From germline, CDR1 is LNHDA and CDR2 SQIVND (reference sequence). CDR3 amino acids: CASSTGQGAGELFF. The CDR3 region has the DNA TGTGCCAGTAGTACGGGACAGGGGGCCGGGGAGCTGTTTTTT.

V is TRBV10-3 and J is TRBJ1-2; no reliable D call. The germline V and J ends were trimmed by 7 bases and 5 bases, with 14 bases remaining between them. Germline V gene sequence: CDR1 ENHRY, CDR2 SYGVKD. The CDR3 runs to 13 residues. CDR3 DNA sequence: TGTGCCATCAAGGAAGATAGGAGTTATGGCTACACCTTC. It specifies CAIKEDRSYGYTF.

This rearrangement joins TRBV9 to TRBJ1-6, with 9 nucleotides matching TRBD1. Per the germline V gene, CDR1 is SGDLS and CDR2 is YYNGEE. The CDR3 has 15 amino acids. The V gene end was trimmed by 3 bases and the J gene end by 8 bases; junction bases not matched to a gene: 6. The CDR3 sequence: CASSAVGQGYSPLHF. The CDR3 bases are TGTGCCAGCAGCGCAGTCGGACAGGGGTATTCACCCCTCCACTTT.

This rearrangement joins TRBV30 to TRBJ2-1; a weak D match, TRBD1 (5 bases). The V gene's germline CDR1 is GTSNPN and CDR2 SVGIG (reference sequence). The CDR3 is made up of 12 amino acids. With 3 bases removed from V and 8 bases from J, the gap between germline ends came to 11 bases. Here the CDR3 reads CAWSRDYDEQFF. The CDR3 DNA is TGTGCCTGGAGCAGGGATTACGATGAGCAGTTCTTC.

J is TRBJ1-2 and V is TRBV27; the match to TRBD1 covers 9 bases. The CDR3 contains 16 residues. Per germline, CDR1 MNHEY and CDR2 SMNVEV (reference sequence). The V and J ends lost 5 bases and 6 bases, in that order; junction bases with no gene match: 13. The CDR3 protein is CASSPSGQGNGHGYTF. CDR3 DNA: TGTGCCAGCAGTCCATCGGGACAGGGTAACGGTCATGGCTACACCTTC.

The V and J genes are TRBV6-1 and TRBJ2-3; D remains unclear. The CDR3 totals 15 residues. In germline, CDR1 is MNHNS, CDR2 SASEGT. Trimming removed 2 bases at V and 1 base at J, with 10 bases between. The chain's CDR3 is CASSEPSVGTDTQYF. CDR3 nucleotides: TGTGCCAGCAGTGAACCCAGCGTGGGCACAGATACGCAGTATTTT.

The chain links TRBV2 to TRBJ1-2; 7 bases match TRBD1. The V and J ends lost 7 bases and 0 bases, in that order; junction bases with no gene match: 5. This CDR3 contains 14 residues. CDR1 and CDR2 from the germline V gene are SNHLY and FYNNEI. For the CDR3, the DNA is TGTGCCAGCAAAGCACAGGGGCCTAACTATGGCTACACCTTC. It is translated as CASKAQGPNYGYTF.

Here the CDR3 DNA reads TGTGCCACCTTAAGACAGGGGATGTTAAATGAAGCTTTCTTT. Translated: CATLRQGMLNEAFF. The rearrangement links TRBV27 to TRBJ1-1, with 8 bases fitting TRBD1. Germline V gene sequence: CDR1 MNHEY, CDR2 SMNVEV (reference sequence). There are 14 residues in the CDR3. V shed 10 bases, J shed 7 bases, and the junction held 14 bases outside the gene matches.

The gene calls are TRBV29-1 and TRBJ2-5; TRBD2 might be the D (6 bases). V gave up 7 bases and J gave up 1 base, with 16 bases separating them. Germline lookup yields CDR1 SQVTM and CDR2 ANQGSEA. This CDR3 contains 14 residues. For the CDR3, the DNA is TGCAGCGAGAGCGGGTTCCGAAGCCAAGAGACCCAGTACTTC. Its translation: CSESGFRSQETQYF. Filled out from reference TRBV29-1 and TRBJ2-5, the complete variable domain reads SAVISQKPSRDICQRGTSLTIQCQVDSQVTMMFWYRQQPGQSLTLIATANQGSEATYESGFVIDKFPISRPNLTFSTLTVSNMSPEDSSIYLCSESGFRSQETQYFGPGTRLLVL.

CDR3 in DNA: TGCGCCAGCAGCCGGACAGGGGCTGCTGGAAACACCATATATTTT. Protein sequence: CASSRTGAAGNTIYF. The chain combines TRBV5-1 with TRBJ1-3; 9 bases are a match to TRBD1. V lost 4 bases and J lost 2; bases outside the gene matches: 4. The CDR3 loop spans 15 amino acids. Germline V gene lookup returns CDR1 SGHRS and CDR2 YFSETQ.

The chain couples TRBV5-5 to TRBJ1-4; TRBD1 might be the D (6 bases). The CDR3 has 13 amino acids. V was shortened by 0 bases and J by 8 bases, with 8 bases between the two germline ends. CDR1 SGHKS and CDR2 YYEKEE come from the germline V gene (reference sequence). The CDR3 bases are TGTGCCAGCAGCTTGGGGCAGGGGGAAAAACTGTTTTTT. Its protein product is CASSLGQGEKLFF. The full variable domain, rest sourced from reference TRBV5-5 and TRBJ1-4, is DAGVTQSPTHLIKTRGQQVTLRCSPISGHKSVSWYQQVLGQGPQFIFQYYEKEERGRGNFPDRFSARQFPNYSSELNVNALLLGDSALYLCASSLGQGEKLFFGSGTQLSVL.

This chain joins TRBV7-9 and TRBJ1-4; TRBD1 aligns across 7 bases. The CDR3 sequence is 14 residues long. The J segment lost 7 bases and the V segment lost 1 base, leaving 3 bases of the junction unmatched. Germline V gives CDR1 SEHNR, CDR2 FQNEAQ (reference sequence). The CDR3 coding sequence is TGTGCCAGCAGCTTAGTAGGGGGCATTGAAAAACTGTTTTTT. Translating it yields CASSLVGGIEKLFF.

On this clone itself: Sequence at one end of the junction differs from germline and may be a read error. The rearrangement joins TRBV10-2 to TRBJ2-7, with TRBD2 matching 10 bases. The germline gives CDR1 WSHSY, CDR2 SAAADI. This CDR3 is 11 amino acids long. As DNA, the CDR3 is TGCGCCAGCAGTGAAGGGACTAGCGCGACCTTC. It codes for CASSEGTSATF.

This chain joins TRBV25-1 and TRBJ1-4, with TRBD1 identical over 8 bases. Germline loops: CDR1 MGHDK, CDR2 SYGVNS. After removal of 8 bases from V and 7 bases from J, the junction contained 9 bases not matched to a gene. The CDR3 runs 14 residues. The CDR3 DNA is TGTGCCAGCCAAGACAGGGGAGAGAGTGAAAAACTGTTTTTT. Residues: CASQDRGESEKLFF.

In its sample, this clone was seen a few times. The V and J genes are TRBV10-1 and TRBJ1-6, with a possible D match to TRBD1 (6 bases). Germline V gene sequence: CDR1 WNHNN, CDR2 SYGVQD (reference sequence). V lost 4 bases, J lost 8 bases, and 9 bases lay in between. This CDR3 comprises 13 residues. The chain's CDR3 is CASSVNRDSPLHF. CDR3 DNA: TGCGCCAGCAGTGTAAACAGGGATTCACCCCTCCACTTT.